Listed here are 12 T cell receptor beta chains from one sample, sequenced in a study of T cells after yellow fever vaccination. TCRdb analysed the 5' RACE reads with MiXCR anew, one entry per CDR3 protein. The repertoire has hundreds of thousands of distinct CDR3 sequences, under 25% of them found once; the top ten carry roughly an eighth. The material sequenced was PBMCs, taken 15 days after the yellow fever booster vaccination. The receptors were sampled from a man aged 25-45 years who received the YFV17D yellow fever vaccine.

This clonotype was seen a few times. CDR3 protein: CASSYGWGLADDTGELFF. For the CDR3, the DNA is TGTGCCAGCAGTTACGGATGGGGACTAGCGGACGATACCGGGGAGCTGTTTTTT. J is TRBJ2-2 and V is TRBV6-5; TRBD2 matches 11 bases. Trimming took 2 bases from V and 5 from J; bases not matched to a gene: 10. Germline CDR1 MNHEY, CDR2 SVGAGI. The CDR3 contains 18 residues.

This chain links TRBV7-2 with TRBJ2-1, with 9 bases fitting TRBD2. CDR1 is SGHTA and CDR2 is FQGNSA in the germline V gene. There are 15 residues in the CDR3. The J segment lost 9 bases and the V segment lost 1 base, leaving 7 bases of the junction unmatched. CDR3 in DNA: TGTGCCAGCAGCTTAGGTAGCGGGAGTAGAACTGAGCAGTTCTTC. Encoded protein: CASSLGSGSRTEQFF.

This sequence joins TRBV29-1 and TRBJ2-7, with TRBD2 as a possible D gene (5 bases). V was cut by 5 bases and J by 3 bases, with 14 bases left in between. Germline V CDR1 and CDR2: SQVTM, ANQGSEA. This CDR3 has 13 amino acids. CDR3 sequence: CSVYEAGVYEQYF. CDR3 sequence (DNA): TGCAGCGTTTATGAGGCCGGGGTCTACGAGCAGTACTTC.

Only a few counts were recorded for this clonotype. The J gene is TRBJ1-3, the V gene TRBV11-2; D is unclear. Germline CDR1 and CDR2: SGHAT and FQNNGV. This CDR3 region has 15 residues. Trimming pared 0 bases from V and 0 bases from J, leaving 6 bases between. The CDR3 DNA is TGTGCCAGCAGCTTAGATCCGAGCTCTGGAAACACCATATATTTT. This encodes CASSLDPSSGNTIYF.

This clonotype was found a few times. The chain combines TRBV18 with TRBJ2-7; the match to TRBD2 covers 9 bases. V shed 0 bases, J shed 4 bases, and the junction held 4 bases outside the gene matches. The CDR3 extends over 15 amino acids. In germline, CDR1 is KGHSH, CDR2 LQKENI. The CDR3 DNA follows: TGTGCCAGCTCACCACCGATGCGGGAGGGTTACGAGCAGTACTTC. This encodes CASSPPMREGYEQYF.

With respect to this clonotype: The junction departs from the called germline gene at one end, perhaps through a read error. The chain has TRBV28 and TRBJ1-1; tentatively, D is TRBD1 (5 bases). The CDR3 is 13 amino acids. The germline gives CDR1 MDHEN, CDR2 SYDVKM. DNA of the CDR3: TGTGCCAGCAGTCTAGGGGTAAACACTGAAACTTTCTTT. Amino acids: CASSLGVNTETFF. The whole variable domain, remainder taken from reference TRBV28 and TRBJ1-1, is DVKVTQSSRYLVKRTGEKVFLECVQDMDHENMFWYRQDPGLGLRLIYFSYDVKMKEKGDIPEGYSVSREKKERFSLILESASTNQTSMYLCASSLGVNTETFFGQGTRLTVV.

Only a few counts were recorded for this clonotype. The CDR3 protein is CASSQTRNGYQYF. The CDR3 coding sequence is TGTGCCAGCAGCCAAACCCGGAACGGGTACCAGTACTTC. The genes are TRBV3-1 and TRBJ2-7, with D unclear. The V and J ends lost 2 bases and 10 bases respectively, with 15 bases between them. The CDR3 has 13 residues. Germline V gene lookup returns CDR1 LGHDT and CDR2 YNNKEL (reference sequence).

This clonotype came up a few times. One end of the junction is discordant with germline, which a read error may explain. The chain has TRBV3-1 and TRBJ2-1; D gene unclear. From germline, CDR1 is LGHDT and CDR2 YNNKEL (reference sequence). The CDR3 covers 16 residues. The CDR3 DNA reads as TGTGCCAGCAGTCAAGACGGCCTAGGAAGGTACAATGAGCAGTTCTTC. It encodes CASSQDGLGRYNEQFF.

The chain is built from TRBV7-2 and TRBJ2-5; D could derive from TRBD1 or TRBD2 (6 bases each). The CDR3 contains 14 residues. V was trimmed by 1 base and J by 5 bases, leaving 11 bases between them. CDR1 is SGHTA, CDR2 FQGNSA, per germline. The DNA for the CDR3 is TGTGCCAGCAGCTTAGAGGGGGGAGGTGAGACCCAGTACTTC. It yields the protein CASSLEGGGETQYF.

This clonotype was counted only a few times. The genes are TRBV11-3 and TRBJ2-1; D is undetermined. CDR1 SGHNT and CDR2 YENEEA come from the germline V gene. The CDR3 has 12 residues. Trimming stripped 5 bases from V and 9 bases from J, with 11 bases between. As DNA, the CDR3 is TGTGCCAGCAGCCTTAGTGACCGTGAGCAGTTCTTC. It encodes CASSLSDREQFF.

A few counts support this clonotype. The rearrangement links TRBV15 to TRBJ2-7; the match to TRBD2 covers 11 bases. There are 16 residues in the CDR3. Germline loops: CDR1 LNHNV, CDR2 YYDKDF (reference sequence). With 0 bases clipped from V and 3 bases from J, the junction kept 4 bases outside the gene matches. CDR3 coding DNA: TGTGCCACCAGCAGAGATACAGGGACTAGCGGCTACGAGCAGTACTTC. Its protein is CATSRDTGTSGYEQYF.

V usage is TRBV19 and J usage is TRBJ2-7; D might be TRBD2 (6 bases). There are 16 residues in the CDR3. Germline V gene lookup returns CDR1 LNHDA and CDR2 SQIVND (reference sequence). Trimming left V 1 base short and J 2 bases short, with 15 bases between. CDR3 protein: CASSIAAGSYTYEQYF. The CDR3 nucleotides are TGTGCCAGTAGTATAGCTGCCGGGAGCTATACCTACGAGCAGTACTTC. Full variable domain (rest looked up from reference TRBV19 and TRBJ2-7): DGGITQSPKYLFRKEGQNVTLSCEQNLNHDAMYWYRQDPGQGLRLIYYSQIVNDFQKGDIAEGYSVSREKKESFPLTVTSAQKNPTAFYLCASSIAAGSYTYEQYFGPGTRLTVT.